The source of this T cell receptor (beta chain) is a study of response to subunit inactivated influenza vaccine (dated by TCRdb to between 2018 and 2020). The study in broad terms: Deep quantitative profiling of the T cell receptor repertoire was used in the study to follow responses to a trivalent subunit inactivated influenza vaccine. What the authors observed across the whole study: It was suggested by the authors that each seasonal influenza vaccination may recruit only a limited number of new T cells.

Libraries were prepared through RT-PCR. For sequencing, an Illumina HiSeq 2500 was employed. TCRdb reprocessing: public reads trimmed at Q25 with fastp, clones called with MiXCR, in-frame beta chains kept. Merged by CDR3 protein, the rows form single entries marked with the most common genes and DNA. This sample gives about 650,000 distinct CDR3 sequences in total; 15% to 18% of them show up just once. The ten top clones hold roughly 11% of the sample. A note on this clonotype: Its antigen remains unidentified. Base qualities are not recorded, but no much larger clone differs from it by a single base.

At the junction V is shortened by 3 bases and J by 7 bases, with 16 bases in between. CDR1 is given as MDHEN and CDR2 as SYDVKM, both from the germline V gene. CDR3 length: 15 amino acids, cysteine to phenylalanine. Of all the DNA, just the CDR3 is kept, 45 bases in frame from base 1. This receptor chain uses TRBV28 and TRBJ2-4; the D gene may be TRBD1 or TRBD2, since each aligns over 5 bases. This clonotype was obtained from a man aged 45-60 years who received an inactivated influenza vaccine. Donor details come from another sample of the same person, matched by shared clones. Sequences were derived from PBMCs from blood, sampled roughly 13 days after vaccination. This receptor has the CDR3 CASSFAGSWGNIQYF. The bases read TGTGCCAGCAGTTTTGCAGGATCCTGGGGGAACATTCAGTACTTC. The full variable domain, completed from the reference TRBV28 and TRBJ2-4 proteins outside the CDR3, reads DVKVTQSSRYLVKRTGEKVFLECVQDMDHENMFWYRQDPGLGLRLIYFSYDVKMKEKGDIPEGYSVSREKKERFSLILESASTNQTSMYLCASSFAGSWGNIQYFGAGTRLSVL.